The 30 T cell receptor beta chains given below trace back to one sample, sequenced in a study of vaccination and CD4 T cells after COVID-19. The study sequenced cultured CD4+ T cell DNA using the Oncomine TCR Beta short-read assay. TCRdb redid the calling of the PCR reads with MiXCR, one entry per CDR3 protein. Of roughly 12,000 distinct CDR3 sequences in the sample, roughly two thirds were seen once. Treatment reported: roughly 11-day PBMC culture with coronavirus spike peptide pools or control peptides (ViraFEST assay). Their antigen targets remain unknown. This sample comprised CD4+ T cells from blood, cultured in vitro, obtained before SARS-CoV-2 vaccination. These receptor sequences come from a human donor who had recovered from COVID-19.

This clonotype is judged large. The V call is TRBV7-8, the J call TRBJ1-5; 8 bases match TRBD1. After removal of 5 bases from V and 3 bases from J, the junction contained 6 bases not matched to a gene. The length of the CDR3 is 15 residues. CDR1 is SGHVS and CDR2 is FQNEAQ in the germline V gene. CDR3 bases: TGTGCCAGCAGCGCAGGGGGCAGGTCCAATCAGCCCCAGCATTTT. Protein: CASSAGGRSNQPQHF.

The chain combines TRBV7-9 with TRBJ1-5; a possible D gene is TRBD1 (5 bases). Germline CDR1 reads SEHNR; CDR2 reads FQNEAQ (reference sequence). The CDR3 contains 15 residues. V was trimmed by 5 bases and J by 3 bases, leaving 14 bases between them. The DNA for the CDR3 is TGTGCCAGCAGCCTCGGGACTAACTTCAATCAGCCCCAGCATTTT. This encodes CASSLGTNFNQPQHF.

This clonotype was observed a handful of times. CDR3 protein: CASSPGTGNGYTF. The DNA for the CDR3 is TGTGCCAGCAGCCCCGGGACAGGGAATGGCTACACCTTC. The chain is built from TRBV6-1 and TRBJ1-2; 9 nucleotides align to TRBD1. CDR3 length: 13 residues. Trimming cost V 6 bases and J 6 bases; bases outside gene matches: 5. Germline V gene sequence: CDR1 MNHNS, CDR2 SASEGT.

This sequence joins TRBV6-1 and TRBJ2-1; TRBD1 is a possible D gene (6 bases). This CDR3 spans 15 amino acids. Germline CDR1 is MNHNS and CDR2 is SASEGT. V was shortened by 7 bases and J by 7 bases, with 20 bases between the two germline ends. CDR3 protein: CASILLQGQGNEQFF. CDR3 DNA sequence: TGTGCCAGCATTCTTCTGCAGGGGCAGGGGAATGAGCAGTTCTTC.

The rearrangement links TRBV20-1 to TRBJ1-1; 10 nucleotides line up with TRBD1. CDR3 length: 14 residues. The germline CDR1 and CDR2 sequences are DFQATT and SNEGSKA (reference sequence). The V gene end was trimmed by 3 bases and the J gene end by 6 bases; junction bases not matched to a gene: 7. CDR3 in amino acids: CSASQTGGGAEAFF. For the CDR3, the DNA is TGCAGTGCTAGCCAGACAGGGGGCGGAGCTGAAGCTTTCTTT.

J is TRBJ2-1 and V is TRBV27; 10 bases match TRBD2. The V and J ends lost 7 bases and 8 bases, in that order; junction bases with no gene match: 14. The germline V gene encodes CDR1 MNHEY and CDR2 SMNVEV (reference sequence). This CDR3 is built from 16 residues. CDR3 protein: CASTSSSGSWFYEQFF. The CDR3 DNA reads TGTGCCAGCACCTCTTCTAGCGGGAGCTGGTTCTATGAGCAGTTCTTC.

The rearrangement links TRBV20-1 to TRBJ2-1; D remains unclear. V was clipped by 2 bases and J by 0 bases, with 14 bases between them. The CDR3 contains 16 residues. Germline CDR1 DFQATT, CDR2 SNEGSKA (reference sequence). CDR3 in amino acids: CSARPRRSRSYNEQFF. DNA for the CDR3: TGCAGTGCTAGACCTAGGCGGTCCCGCTCCTACAATGAGCAGTTCTTC.

This clonotype was counted a few times. J is TRBJ2-3 and V is TRBV20-1, with 9 bases identical to TRBD2. The trim removed 0 bases at V and 6 bases at J, leaving 10 bases unmatched. Per the germline V gene, CDR1 is DFQATT and CDR2 is SNEGSKA (reference sequence). This CDR3 spans 16 amino acids. CDR3 loop: CSAREGAGGSFDTQYF. The CDR3 coding sequence is TGCAGTGCTAGAGAAGGAGCGGGGGGTTCGTTCGATACGCAGTATTTT.

The V and J genes are TRBV2 and TRBJ2-3, with D perhaps matching TRBD2 (5 bases). The CDR3 is 14 residues long. The V end lost 1 base, the J end lost 4 bases, and 9 bases lay between the germline ends. The germline CDR1 and CDR2 sequences are SNHLY and FYNNEI. CDR3 nucleotide sequence: TGTGCCAGCAGTGAAGTGGGAGCGGCAGATACGCAGTATTTT. This sequence encodes CASSEVGAADTQYF.

This clonotype has just a few counts. This rearrangement joins TRBV20-1 to TRBJ1-3, with 8 bases identical to TRBD1. The CDR3 contains 14 residues. V shed 7 bases, J shed 3 bases, and the junction held 8 bases outside the gene matches. Germline CDR1 and CDR2: DFQATT and SNEGSKA (reference sequence). The CDR3 spells CSVSQGGSGNTIYF. The CDR3 bases are TGCAGTGTTTCACAGGGGGGCAGTGGAAACACCATATATTTT.

The genes are TRBV6-1 and TRBJ1-2, with 9 bases fitting TRBD1. V trimming: 2 bases; J trimming: 8 bases; junction bases outside the gene matches: 9. Germline CDR1 is MNHNS and CDR2 is SASEGT. The CDR3 runs to 15 residues. The CDR3 protein is CASSETQGAFWGYTF. The CDR3 DNA reads TGTGCCAGCAGTGAAACACAGGGGGCTTTCTGGGGCTACACCTTC.

This clonotype was counted only a few times. The genes are TRBV27 and TRBJ1-2, with D tentatively TRBD1 (5 bases). CDR1 is MNHEY, CDR2 SMNVEV, per germline (reference sequence). This CDR3 region has 13 residues. V was pared by 2 bases and J by 4 bases, with 8 bases between. In DNA, the CDR3 is TGTGCCAGCAGTTTACAGGGCCCCTATGGCTACACCTTC. Protein sequence: CASSLQGPYGYTF.

The rearrangement links TRBV5-4 to TRBJ2-5, with 10 bases lining up with TRBD1. The CDR3 extends over 15 amino acids. V shed 3 bases, J shed 4 bases, and the junction held 6 bases outside the gene matches. Germline CDR1 SGHNT, CDR2 YYREEE (reference sequence). The CDR3 DNA sequence: TGTGCCAGCAGCTGGGGGACAGGGGTCGGAGAGACCCAGTACTTC. As protein: CASSWGTGVGETQYF. Full variable domain (missing parts from reference TRBV5-4 and TRBJ2-5): ETGVTQSPTHLIKTRGQQVTLRCSSQSGHNTVSWYQQALGQGPQFIFQYYREEENGRGNFPPRFSGLQFPNYSSELNVNALELDDSALYLCASSWGTGVGETQYFGPGTRLLVL.

The chain uses TRBV2 and TRBJ2-3, with a weak D call TRBD2 (5 bases). The V and J ends lost 3 bases and 0 bases respectively, with 10 bases between them. From germline, CDR1 is SNHLY and CDR2 FYNNEI. The CDR3 loop spans 15 amino acids. The CDR3 DNA sequence: TGTGCCAGCAGTGACCTAGCCGCCAGCACAGATACGCAGTATTTT. Protein product: CASSDLAASTDTQYF.

The chain carries TRBV6-5 and TRBJ2-5; D unclear. CDR1 and CDR2 (germline): MNHEY, SVGAGI. V was pared by 2 bases and J by 2 bases, with 9 bases between. The CDR3 is made up of 14 amino acids. CDR3 in DNA: TGTGCCAGCAGTTACGGGTGGGGTCAAGAGACCCAGTACTTC. Translating gives CASSYGWGQETQYF.

The table lists this clonotype with a few counts. This chain connects TRBV7-8 to TRBJ1-5; D remains unclear. The CDR3 extends over 15 amino acids. Trimming took off 2 bases at V and 6 bases at J, with 14 bases between the two ends. Per the germline V gene, CDR1 is SGHVS and CDR2 is FQNEAQ. The CDR3 region has the DNA TGTGCCAGCAGCTTATCGGGTCAGGTTGCTCAGCCCCAGCATTTT. Residues: CASSLSGQVAQPQHF.

CDR3 DNA sequence: TGTGCCAGCAGTATCCTGGGGACCAAAAACATTCAGTACTTC. Translated, it gives CASSILGTKNIQYF. The J gene is TRBJ2-4, the V gene TRBV28; the D is unclear. The CDR3 loop spans 14 amino acids. Germline CDR1 is MDHEN and CDR2 is SYDVKM. Between the trimmed V and J ends, which lost 5 bases and 2 bases, there was a span of 10 bases.

The rearrangement joins TRBV5-4 to TRBJ1-2; D not certain. The CDR3 covers 13 residues. Germline V gives CDR1 SGHNT, CDR2 YYREEE (reference sequence). Trimming shortened V by 4 bases and J by 2 bases, and 9 bases separated the two germline ends. DNA for the CDR3: TGTGCCAGCAGCCCCTCTGGGAACTATGGCTACACCTTC. It yields the protein CASSPSGNYGYTF.

The V gene is TRBV20-1, the J gene TRBJ2-3; TRBD1 is a possible D gene (6 bases). Germline V CDR1 and CDR2: DFQATT, SNEGSKA (reference sequence). The CDR3 covers 14 residues. The germline V and J ends were trimmed by 3 bases and 0 bases, with 10 bases remaining between them. This chain's CDR3 is CSASPGHSTDTQYF. The DNA of the CDR3 is TGCAGTGCTAGCCCGGGACATAGCACAGATACGCAGTATTTT.

The chain joins TRBV30 to TRBJ2-2; D unresolved. Germline V gene lookup returns CDR1 GTSNPN and CDR2 SVGIG (reference sequence). This CDR3 comprises 13 residues. The V end was cut by 3 bases, the J end by 6 bases, with 11 bases between. The CDR3 region is CAWRGIGPGELFF. The DNA for the CDR3 is TGTGCCTGGAGGGGTATTGGTCCCGGGGAGCTGTTTTTT.

This clonotype was detected only once. The chain uses TRBV20-1 and TRBJ1-1; 7 bases align to TRBD1. This CDR3 has 13 amino acids. Germline loops: CDR1 DFQATT, CDR2 SNEGSKA (reference sequence). J was trimmed by 6 bases and V by 5 bases; bases with no gene match: 9. This CDR3 is CSASDRVASEAFF. Here the CDR3 DNA reads TGCAGTGCTTCTGACAGGGTAGCTTCTGAAGCTTTCTTT.

The V call is TRBV7-9, the J call TRBJ2-7; 8 nucleotides line up with TRBD1. The CDR3 length is 15 residues. In germline, CDR1 is SEHNR, CDR2 FQNEAQ (reference sequence). Germline trimming cut 5 bases from V and 2 bases from J; bases unmatched to any gene: 8. CDR3 coding DNA: TGTGCCAGCAGCCAAGTTGACAGGGGTACCTACGAGCAGTACTTC. Translating gives CASSQVDRGTYEQYF.

This clonotype was seen a handful of times. This chain joins TRBV20-1 and TRBJ1-5, with D hard to call. The CDR3 sequence is 15 residues long. V was pared by 0 bases and J by 5 bases, with 14 bases between. The germline V gene has CDR1 DFQATT and CDR2 SNEGSKA (reference sequence). DNA for the CDR3: TGCAGTGCTAGAGAGCGGCATATGAGCTATCAGCCCCAGCATTTT. It specifies CSARERHMSYQPQHF.

This rearrangement joins TRBV19 to TRBJ1-5; 7 bases are shared with TRBD1. Trimming took 4 bases from V and 6 from J; bases not matched to a gene: 12. The CDR3 loop spans 16 amino acids. Germline CDR1 LNHDA, CDR2 SQIVND (reference sequence). In DNA form, the CDR3 reads TGTGCCAGTAGTACCGGAGACAGGGCTCGCGGTCAGCCCCAGCATTTT. It yields the protein CASSTGDRARGQPQHF.

The rearrangement uses TRBV20-1 and TRBJ2-7, with 13 bases lining up with TRBD2. Germline V gene data show CDR1 as DFQATT and CDR2 as SNEGSKA (reference sequence). This CDR3 has 18 residues. Unmatched junction bases numbered 11, after V lost 3 bases and J lost 0 bases. DNA for the CDR3: TGCAGTGCTAGGAGTCTCCGGACTAGCGGGAGTTACTCCTACGAGCAGTACTTC. This gives the protein CSARSLRTSGSYSYEQYF.

V usage is TRBV7-2 and J usage is TRBJ2-3, with D uncertain. In germline, CDR1 is SGHTA, CDR2 FQGNSA. V lost 4 bases, J lost 6 bases, and 5 bases lay in between. The CDR3 loop spans 11 amino acids. CDR3 in amino acids: CASSSYDTQYF. The CDR3 bases are TGTGCCAGCAGCTCCTACGATACGCAGTATTTT.

This rearrangement joins TRBV6-1 to TRBJ2-7; D may be TRBD1 (5 bases). This CDR3 region has 13 residues. Trimming stripped 5 bases from V and 2 bases from J, with 10 bases between. Germline CDR1 MNHNS, CDR2 SASEGT. The CDR3 region has the DNA TGTGCCAGCAGTAGGACACGACCCTACGAGCAGTACTTC. It encodes CASSRTRPYEQYF.

This clonotype was found a few times. J is TRBJ2-7 and V is TRBV6-1; D is perhaps TRBD1 (6 bases). Germline lookup yields CDR1 MNHNS and CDR2 SASEGT. CDR3 size: 13 residues. V lost 8 bases, J lost 5 bases, and 16 bases lay in between. DNA of the CDR3: TGTGCCAGCGGCCGAACAGGGTCCCACGAGCAGTACTTC. It encodes CASGRTGSHEQYF.

The gene calls are TRBV19 and TRBJ1-5; TRBD1 aligns across 9 bases. The germline gives CDR1 LNHDA, CDR2 SQIVND (reference sequence). J lost 5 bases, V lost 2 bases, and 4 bases had no gene match. The CDR3 loop spans 15 amino acids. CDR3 amino acids: CASSITGGVDQPQHF. Written as DNA, the CDR3 is TGTGCCAGTAGTATAACAGGGGGCGTAGATCAGCCCCAGCATTTT.

The V call is TRBV20-1, the J call TRBJ1-2; TRBD1 aligns across 7 bases. Germline V gene sequence: CDR1 DFQATT, CDR2 SNEGSKA (reference sequence). The CDR3 has 15 amino acids. The V gene end was trimmed by 1 base and the J gene end by 0 bases; junction bases not matched to a gene: 5. CDR3 DNA: TGCAGTGCTAGAGCGGGACAGAATACTAACTATGGCTACACCTTC. It encodes CSARAGQNTNYGYTF.